This T cell receptor beta chain was captured by sequencing in a study of blood T cell repertoires in COVID-19. J gave up 8 bases and V 1 base, and 15 bases lay outside the gene matches. The germline gives CDR1 SGHRS, CDR2 YFSETQ. The CDR3 consists of 17 residues. The assay was immunoSEQ multiplex PCR, and TCRdb's table has in-frame clones only and misses some. The repertoire holds about 180,000 clones, with 80% to 90% as singletons. The chain links TRBV5-1 to TRBJ2-1; 7 bases line up with TRBD1. Sequencing used peripheral blood. This clonotype was sampled from a man between 60 and 75 years old with acute or convalescent COVID-19. The CDR3 sequence is CASSLPLGGQAIDEQFF. CDR3 coding DNA: TGCGCCAGCAGCTTGCCTCTTGGAGGACAGGCTATCGATGAGCAGTTCTTC.